A single sample gave rise to the 29 T cell receptor beta chains below, sequenced in a study of CD8+ T cells in alopecia areata. Extraction and reverse transcription of RNA yielded cDNA as the sequencing template. Here immunoSEQ multiplex PCR was the method, and the copy in TCRdb shows in-frame clones only, minus some. This repertoire lists more than 90,000 clones without singletons; less than 20% sits in the top ten. Sequencing was performed on lesional skin. These receptors came from a C3H/HeJ mouse with alopecia areata. The strain's MHC type: H2-k.

This clone was seen only a few times. Gene names refer to mouse genes. From the germline J gene comes the end of the CDR3, since the read stops 4 residues before it. J is TRBJ2-1 and V is TRBV13-1; 14 nucleotides match TRBD2. CDR1 is NSHNY and CDR2 is SYGAGN in the germline V gene. The CDR3 covers 16 residues. The ends lost 3 bases at V and 6 bases at J; junction bases unmatched: 5. CDR3 loop: CASSGGLGGRVAEQFF. The DNA read from the CDR3 is TGTGCCAGCAGTGGGGGACTGGGGGGGCGGGTTGCT.

This clone occurred many times. Mouse names are used for the genes. The read gets to within 4 residues of the CDR3 end, and the germline J gene fills in the rest. The chain has TRBV17 and TRBJ2-7; 9 positions match TRBD1. V was clipped by 5 bases and J by 0 bases; unmatched bases: 2. This CDR3 has 14 residues. From germline, CDR1 is MNHDT and CDR2 YYDKIL. The CDR3 spells CASSPTGGSYEQYF. The CDR3 bases that were read are TGTGCTAGCAGTCCGACAGGGGGCTCCTAT.

This clone appeared a few times. Each gene name is a mouse one. With the read ending 4 residues before the CDR3 end, the germline J gene is used to fill in that end. The chain recombines TRBV13-2 with TRBJ2-1, with 13 bases lining up with TRBD2. The ends lost 5 bases at V and 6 bases at J; junction bases unmatched: 2. The CDR3 loop spans 14 amino acids. Germline CDR1 is NNHNN and CDR2 is SYGAGS (reference sequence). CDR3 region: CASGGTGGGAEQFF. The part of the CDR3 DNA that was read is TGTGCCAGCGGGGGGACTGGGGGGGGTGCT.

This clone was observed a few times. Any gene name here is a mouse gene name. The observed sequence ends 4 residues before the CDR3 terminus, with the missing tail filled in from the germline J gene. This chain uses TRBV13-1 with TRBJ2-3; 12 nucleotides match TRBD2. The CDR3 runs 16 residues. J was trimmed by 4 bases and V by 3 bases; bases with no gene match: 6. CDR1 is NSHNY and CDR2 is SYGAGN in the germline V gene. CDR3 residues: CASSGAGTGGPETLYF. The CDR3 DNA, read in part, is TGTGCCAGCAGTGGGGCCGGGACTGGGGGGCCAGAA.

This clone was counted at least ten times. The germline and genes are mouse ones. Read coverage stops 4 residues before the CDR3 terminus; the germline J gene supplies the remainder. The chain combines TRBV13-3 with TRBJ2-3; 10 nucleotides align to TRBD1. The CDR3 covers 15 residues. After removal of 4 bases from V and 2 bases from J, the junction contained 4 bases not matched to a gene. CDR1 NNHDY and CDR2 SYVADS come from the germline V gene. CDR3 amino acids: CASSRDRGYAETLYF. The part of the CDR3 DNA that was read is TGTGCCAGCAGTCGGGACAGGGGATATGCAGAA.

This clone has only a few counts. Here the gene names and germline are mouse. The read stops 4 residues short of the end of the CDR3; the missing end is completed from the germline J gene. V and J are TRBV13-3 and TRBJ2-1; 10 bases are shared with TRBD2. V gave up 5 bases and J gave up 6 bases; unmatched junction bases: 8. CDR1 and CDR2 from the germline V gene are NNHDY and SYVADS. The CDR3 runs 15 residues. Partial CDR3 DNA: TGTGCCAGCAGAGACTGGGGGGATTTGTCTGCT. Translation gives CASRDWGDLSA. The CDR3 in full is CASRDWGDLSAEQFF.

This clone came up a few times. Gene labels here are mouse ones. This CDR3 is CASSPQGGDSDYTF. The DNA read from the CDR3 is TGTGCCAGCAGTCCACAGGGAGGGGACTCC. This chain connects TRBV13-3 to TRBJ1-2; D possibly corresponds to TRBD1 (6 bases). The sequenced fragment ends 4 residues before the CDR3 boundary, so the rest is inferred from the germline J gene. The CDR3 totals 14 residues. Deletions cut 4 bases from V and 3 bases from J, with 13 bases between. The germline CDR1 and CDR2 sequences are NNHDY and SYVADS.

Comment on this clone: Any gene name here is a mouse gene name. The sequenced fragment ends 4 residues before the CDR3 boundary, so the rest is inferred from the germline J gene. The chain employs TRBV13-3 and TRBJ2-5, with 13 nucleotides matching TRBD2. The length of the CDR3 is 17 residues. Trimming at V came to 2 bases and at J to 1 base, leaving 4 bases not matched to a gene. From germline, CDR1 is NNHDY and CDR2 SYVADS. Incomplete CDR3 DNA: TGTGCCAGCAGTGAGAGGACTGGGGGGGCGGACCAAGAC. This gives the protein CASSERTGGADQD. In full, the CDR3 reads CASSERTGGADQDTQYF. Variable domain in full (rest from reference TRBV13-3 and TRBJ2-5): EAAVTQSPRSKVAVTGGKVTLSCHQTNNHDYMYWYRQDTGHGLRLIHYSYVADSTEKGDIPDGYKASRPSQENFSLILELASLSQTAVYFCASSERTGGADQDTQYFGPGTRLLVL.

This clone was detected only a few times. The protein listed by TCRdb differs at residue 13 from the translated DNA, so the DNA translation is shown. Gene labels here are mouse ones. The CDR3 end is not reached by the read, which stops 3 residues before it; the germline J gene fills it in. The chain uses TRBV13-3 and TRBJ1-6, with 7 positions matching TRBD1. TRBJ1-6 belongs to the ORF category, with a function that is uncertain. The CDR3 extends over 16 amino acids. Germline V CDR1 and CDR2: NNHDY, SYVADS. The V segment lost 5 bases and the J segment 2 bases; nucleotides outside the gene matches: 7. Incomplete CDR3 DNA: TGTGCCAGCAGCCCTGACAGGGAGCCCTATAATTCGCCC. This sequence encodes CASSPDREPYNSP. The full-length CDR3 reads as CASSPDREPYNSPLYF.

Note on this clone: At residue 14, the TCRdb protein and translated DNA are inconsistent; the protein given comes from the DNA. The gene names here belong to mouse. The CDR3 extends 3 residues past the end of the read, so its final part is completed from the germline J gene. J is TRBJ1-6 and V is TRBV13-3, with D perhaps TRBD1 (6 bases). TRBJ1-6 is designated an ORF whose function remains uncertain. CDR1 NNHDY and CDR2 SYVADS come from the germline V gene. Trimming took 3 bases from V and 0 from J, leaving 13 bases between them. This CDR3 comprises 17 residues. CDR3 bases read: TGTGCCAGCAGTGGATCGGGACAAAATTCCTATAATTCGCCC. It is translated as CASSGSGQNSYNSP. The whole CDR3 protein reads CASSGSGQNSYNSPLYF.

Regarding this clone: The protein recorded in TCRdb does not match the translated DNA at residue 11; the protein presented here comes from translating the DNA. Each gene name is a mouse one. The CDR3 goes on 3 residues after the read ends, and that part is filled in from the germline J gene. The chain recombines TRBV19 with TRBJ1-6; 7 positions agree with TRBD1. TRBJ1-6 is marked as an open reading frame, function uncertain. J gave up 8 bases and V 0 bases, and 2 bases lay outside the gene matches. The CDR3 is 14 amino acids. Germline CDR1 and CDR2: FNHDT and SITEND (reference sequence). The CDR3 loop reads CASSIEGTDSPLYF. CDR3 DNA, as far as it was read: TGTGCCAGCAGTATAGAAGGGACAGATTCGCCC.

There are many counts of this clone. Here the gene names and germline are mouse. The read comes to an end 4 residues before the CDR3 does, leaving the germline J gene to fill in the end. This sequence joins TRBV13-3 and TRBJ2-1; tentative D call: TRBD1 (6 bases). Germline CDR1 reads NNHDY; CDR2 reads SYVADS. This CDR3 spans 14 amino acids. Trimming removed 4 bases from V and 4 bases from J, with 12 bases in between. This chain's CDR3 is CASSSGTTYAEQFF. CDR3 DNA (partial): TGTGCCAGCAGTTCCGGGACAACGTATGCT.

This clone was counted only a few times. The gene symbols are mouse symbols. The read is 4 residues too short to cover the CDR3 end, so that end is filled in from the germline J gene. The rearrangement links TRBV29 to TRBJ1-1, with TRBD1 identical over 7 bases. Losses at the gene ends were 4 bases for V and 0 bases for J; bases not matched to a gene: 2. From germline, CDR1 is MSHET and CDR2 SYDVDS. CDR3 length equals 14 residues. Partial CDR3 DNA: TGTGCTAGCAGTTCCGACAGGGCAAACACA. It is translated as CASSSDRANT. The entire CDR3 protein reads CASSSDRANTEVFF.

This clone was found many times. Mouse names are used for the genes. Read sequence stops 4 residues before the CDR3 end, and the germline J gene provides the missing end. V is TRBV13-3 and J is TRBJ1-2; tentatively, D is TRBD1 (5 bases). The CDR3 is 15 amino acids. Germline V CDR1 and CDR2: NNHDY, SYVADS. V was pared by 0 bases and J by 2 bases, with 11 bases between. The CDR3 here is CASSDARRANSDYTF. Incomplete CDR3 DNA: TGTGCCAGCAGTGATGCACGCAGGGCGAACTCC.

With regard to this clone: Gene labels here are mouse ones. The CDR3: CASSLWGGDYEQYF. The sequenced CDR3 bases are TGTGCAAGCAGCTTATGGGGAGGAGACTAT. The rearrangement joins TRBV16 to TRBJ2-7; maybe TRBD2 (5 bases). The CDR3 end lies 4 residues beyond the end of the read and is filled in from the germline J gene. This CDR3 contains 14 residues. The germline gives CDR1 SGHSA, CDR2 FRNQAP. Between the trimmed V and J ends, which lost 2 bases and 3 bases, there was a span of 11 bases.

This clone occurred a few times. Gene names and germline match the mouse. The read ends 4 residues early relative to the CDR3; the germline J gene fills the gap. The chain is built from TRBV19 and TRBJ2-7, with 7 bases identical to TRBD1. CDR1 and CDR2 from the germline V gene are FNHDT and SITEND (reference sequence). This CDR3 is 13 amino acids long. Trimming at V came to 6 bases and at J to 3 bases, leaving 6 bases not matched to a gene. The CDR3 here is CASNSGQFYEQYF. The CDR3 DNA, read in part, is TGTGCCAGCAACTCGGGACAGTTCTAT.

This clone was found a few times. The listed TCRdb protein conflicts with the DNA translation at residue 10, and the protein shown is translated directly from the DNA. Mouse germline and gene names are used. Sequencing ends 3 residues short of the CDR3 end; the germline J gene provides the rest. The chain employs TRBV29 and TRBJ1-6; D is uncertain. TRBJ1-6 is an open reading frame, and its role is uncertain. In germline, CDR1 is MSHET, CDR2 SYDVDS. CDR3 length: 13 amino acids. CDR3 DNA, as far as it was read: TGTGCTGGCAGTTTATCACTGGGGACGCCC. Residues: CAGSLSLGTP. The whole CDR3 region reads CAGSLSLGTPLYF.

This clone was seen more than once but under ten times. Gene names follow the mouse nomenclature. The sequenced fragment ends 4 residues before the CDR3 boundary, so the rest is inferred from the germline J gene. The rearrangement uses TRBV1 and TRBJ2-5; TRBD2 aligns across 10 bases. Germline assignment: CDR1 NSQYPW and CDR2 LRSPGD (reference sequence). This CDR3 comprises 15 residues. The CDR3 DNA, read in part, is TGCACCTGCAGTGCAGATTCTGGGGGGGCGGAC. Translation: CTCSADSGGAD. In full, the CDR3 is CTCSADSGGADTQYF.

About this clone: Mouse gene names apply. The read gets to within 4 residues of the CDR3 end, and the germline J gene fills in the rest. The gene calls are TRBV13-3 and TRBJ1-4, with TRBD1 matching over 10 bases. Germline V CDR1 and CDR2: NNHDY, SYVADS. V shed 5 bases, J shed 0 bases, and the junction held 7 bases outside the gene matches. This CDR3 comprises 17 residues. The DNA read from the CDR3 is TGTGCCAGCAGCCCCGGGACAGGGGTAATTTCCAACGAA. This sequence encodes CASSPGTGVISNE. In full, the CDR3 reads CASSPGTGVISNERLFF.

Of note for this clone: Germline and genes: mouse. Sequencing ends 4 residues short of the CDR3 end; the germline J gene provides the rest. This sequence joins TRBV19 and TRBJ2-5; 7 bases are shared with TRBD1. CDR3 size: 14 residues. Germline CDR1 FNHDT, CDR2 SITEND (reference sequence). CDR3 bases read: TGTGCCAGCAACCTCCGGGACAGAAAAGAC. As protein: CASNLRDRKD. In full, the CDR3 reads CASNLRDRKDTQYF.

Worth noting for this clone: The TCRdb protein fails to match the DNA translation at residue 12; the protein reported here was translated from the DNA. Gene labels here are mouse ones. The CDR3 end lies 3 residues beyond the end of the read and is filled in from the germline J gene. This chain connects TRBV13-3 to TRBJ1-6, with D tentatively TRBD1 (5 bases). TRBJ1-6 is noted as an ORF with a role that remains uncertain. This CDR3 region has 15 residues. Looked up from germline, CDR1 is NNHDY and CDR2 is SYVADS. Deletions cut 5 bases from V and 3 bases from J, with 12 bases between. The CDR3 is CASSRTDNYNSPLYF. CDR3 DNA (partial): TGTGCCAGCAGCCGGACGGACAACTATAATTCGCCC.

This clone was detected only a few times. At residue 11, the TCRdb amino acid sequence and the translated nucleotide sequence differ, so the protein here is the DNA translation. The germline and genes are mouse ones. Read sequence stops 3 residues before the CDR3 end, and the germline J gene provides the missing end. V is TRBV19 and J is TRBJ1-6; D gene uncertain. TRBJ1-6 is an ORF; its function is uncertain. Trimming took off 2 bases at V and 4 bases at J, with 7 bases between the two ends. The length of the CDR3 is 14 residues. CDR1 and CDR2 from the germline V gene are FNHDT and SITEND (reference sequence). This CDR3 reads CASSITKYNSPLYF. The DNA read from the CDR3 is TGTGCCAGCAGTATCACAAAGTATAATTCGCCC.

This clone appeared a few times. Germline and genes here are mouse. Sequencing ends 4 residues short of the CDR3 end; the germline J gene provides the rest. The chain combines TRBV13-1 with TRBJ1-4; 8 bases map to TRBD1. The CDR3 is 16 amino acids. In germline, CDR1 is NSHNY, CDR2 SYGAGN. The CDR3 loop reads CASSGPGQGGSERLFF. The part of the CDR3 DNA that was read is TGTGCCAGCAGTGGCCCCGGACAGGGAGGGAGCGAA.

In this sample, this clone turned up many times. Gene names and germline refer to mouse. The CDR3 end lies 4 residues beyond the end of the read and is filled in from the germline J gene. This sample includes further DNA sequences coding for the same CDR3. The J gene is TRBJ1-4, the V gene TRBV13-3, with D perhaps matching TRBD1 (6 bases). V lost 0 bases and J lost 1, with 10 bases in between. The CDR3 length is 16 residues. Germline V CDR1 and CDR2: NNHDY, SYVADS. Partial CDR3 DNA: TGTGCCAGCAGTGATGCTGGGGGCGCTTCCAACGAA. This gives the protein CASSDAGGASNE. The whole CDR3 sequence is CASSDAGGASNERLFF.

This clone was observed a handful of times. The gene names here belong to mouse. The read gets to within 4 residues of the CDR3 end, and the germline J gene fills in the rest. The rearrangement links TRBV19 to TRBJ1-2; D perhaps matches TRBD1 (6 bases). CDR3 length: 15 residues. Germline V lookup: CDR1 FNHDT, CDR2 SITEND (reference sequence). Trimming left V 2 bases short and J 0 bases short, with 11 bases between. The CDR3 bases that were read are TGTGCCAGCAGTATCAGGGGACAACCAAACTCC. Translated: CASSIRGQPNS. The full CDR3 reads CASSIRGQPNSDYTF.

Note on this clone: The protein TCRdb lists differs from the translation of the DNA at residue 13; the protein given here is translated from the DNA itself. Here the gene names and germline are mouse. This CDR3 reads CTCSARGEGFNSPLYF. CDR3 DNA, as far as it was read: TGCACCTGCAGTGCAAGGGGAGAGGGCTTTAATTCGCCC. V and J are TRBV1 and TRBJ1-6; D is possibly TRBD1 (5 bases). The read is 3 residues too short to cover the CDR3 end, so that end is filled in from the germline J gene. TRBJ1-6 is designated an ORF whose function remains uncertain. Germline values: CDR1 NSQYPW, CDR2 LRSPGD (reference sequence). V was clipped by 2 bases and J by 6 bases, with 14 bases between them. CDR3 length: 16 residues.

This clone was counted between two and nine times. Mouse gene names and germline throughout. The read comes to an end 4 residues before the CDR3 does, leaving the germline J gene to fill in the end. This chain joins TRBV19 and TRBJ2-1, with 8 positions matching TRBD2. There are 15 residues in the CDR3. Germline lookup yields CDR1 FNHDT and CDR2 SITEND (reference sequence). Unmatched junction bases numbered 7, after V lost 2 bases and J lost 6 bases. Here the CDR3 reads CASSIGGGAVAEQFF. The part of the CDR3 DNA that was read is TGTGCCAGCAGTATCGGGGGGGGCGCGGTTGCT.

With regard to this clone: The gene names given are mouse names. The observed sequence ends 4 residues before the CDR3 terminus, with the missing tail filled in from the germline J gene. This sequence joins TRBV13-3 and TRBJ1-2; 8 nucleotides match TRBD1. Per germline, CDR1 NNHDY and CDR2 SYVADS. Trimming removed 3 bases from V and 2 bases from J; junction bases left unmatched: 6. The CDR3 is made up of 15 amino acids. CDR3 DNA (partial): TGTGCCAGCAGTGCCAGGGGGCTAGGGAACTCC. Translating it yields CASSARGLGNS. The complete CDR3 sequence is CASSARGLGNSDYTF.

This clone was recorded many times. Here the gene names and germline are mouse. With the read ending 4 residues before the CDR3 end, the germline J gene is used to fill in that end. V is TRBV19 and J is TRBJ2-3; perhaps TRBD1 as D (6 bases). V gave up 6 bases and J gave up 1 base, with 9 bases separating them. CDR1 and CDR2 (germline): FNHDT, SITEND (reference sequence). CDR3 length: 13 residues. CDR3 DNA, as far as it was read: TGTGCCAGCAACAGGGAAGGTGCAGAA. Protein sequence: CASNREGAE. The CDR3 in full is CASNREGAETLYF.